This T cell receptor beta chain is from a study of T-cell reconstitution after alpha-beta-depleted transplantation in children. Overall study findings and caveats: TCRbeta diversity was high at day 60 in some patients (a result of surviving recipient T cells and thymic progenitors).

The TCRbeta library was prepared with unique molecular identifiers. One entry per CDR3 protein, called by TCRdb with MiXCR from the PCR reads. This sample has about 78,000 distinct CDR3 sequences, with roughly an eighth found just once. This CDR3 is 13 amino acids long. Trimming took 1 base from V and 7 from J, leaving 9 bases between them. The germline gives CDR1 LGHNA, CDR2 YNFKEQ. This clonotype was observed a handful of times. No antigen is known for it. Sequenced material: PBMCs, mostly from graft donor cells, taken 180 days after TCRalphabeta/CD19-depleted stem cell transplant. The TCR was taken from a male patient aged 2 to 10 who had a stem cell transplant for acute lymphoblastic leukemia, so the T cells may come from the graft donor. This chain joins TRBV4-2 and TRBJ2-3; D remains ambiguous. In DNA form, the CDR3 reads TGTGCCAGCAGCCAAGGAGCATCGTATACGCAGTATTTT. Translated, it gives CASSQGASYTQYF.